The 24 T cell receptor beta chains in this list originate from one sample, sequenced in a study of blood T cell repertoires in COVID-19. Libraries were prepared by immunoSEQ multiplex PCR; TCRdb keeps only in-frame clonotypes and omits some of them. The table records some 200,000 clones, approximately 80% of them present only once. The specimen was peripheral blood. These receptors were collected from a human donor in a cohort sampled during active COVID-19.

CDR3 nucleotides: TGTGCCAGCAGTGAAGCGCTCGGGTGGAATGGCTACACCTTC. This codes for CASSEALGWNGYTF. The V call is TRBV6-1, the J call TRBJ1-2; D is ambiguous. V lost 0 bases and J lost 6, with 11 bases in between. Germline V gene sequence: CDR1 MNHNS, CDR2 SASEGT. The CDR3 consists of 14 residues.

The chain carries TRBV28 and TRBJ2-4, with 8 bases fitting TRBD2. Trimming cost V 6 bases and J 12 bases; bases outside gene matches: 7. This CDR3 spans 12 amino acids. Germline-derived CDR1 and CDR2 are MDHEN and SYDVKM. This CDR3 reads CASRPTSGAQYF. In DNA form, the CDR3 reads TGTGCCAGCAGACCTACTAGCGGCGCTCAGTACTTC.

The chain recombines TRBV28 with TRBJ2-7; 9 bases match TRBD2. V lost 11 bases to trimming and J lost 2 bases; unmatched junction nucleotides: 10. Germline V gene data show CDR1 as MDHEN and CDR2 as SYDVKM. The CDR3 covers 14 residues. CDR3: CAVTVGTSPYEQYF. In DNA form, the CDR3 reads TGTGCCGTGACGGTGGGGACTAGCCCCTACGAGCAGTACTTC.

This clone was counted at least ten times. The chain joins TRBV3-1 (or the pseudogene TRBV3-2) to TRBJ1-1; tentative D call: TRBD1 (5 bases). Trimming cost V 2 bases and J 5 bases, with 12 bases left between them. Germline V gene lookup returns CDR1 LGHDT and CDR2 YNNKEL (reference sequence). This CDR3 has 14 residues. In nucleotides, the CDR3 is TGTGCCAGCAGCCAATCTGCAGGGCGGACTGAAGCTTTCTTT. This sequence encodes CASSQSAGRTEAFF.

This chain links TRBV9 with TRBJ1-5; 9 bases fit TRBD1. The CDR3 has 14 residues. In germline, CDR1 is SGDLS, CDR2 YYNGEE. Trimming took 3 bases from V and 5 from J; bases not matched to a gene: 3. The CDR3 here is CASSAWDRDQPQHF. The CDR3 DNA reads TGTGCCAGCAGCGCCTGGGACAGGGATCAGCCCCAGCATTTT.

This chain connects TRBV5-1 to TRBJ1-5, with D unresolved. This CDR3 spans 14 amino acids. The V end was cut by 0 bases, the J end by 3 bases, with 7 bases between. Germline assignment: CDR1 SGHRS and CDR2 YFSETQ. The CDR3 sequence is CASSLGGYNQPQHF. CDR3 DNA: TGCGCCAGCAGCTTGGGCGGATACAATCAGCCCCAGCATTTT.

A single count supports this clone. The rearrangement uses TRBV2 and TRBJ2-1; a possible D gene is TRBD2 (6 bases). V was trimmed by 6 bases and J by 2 bases, leaving 14 bases between them. The CDR3 loop spans 15 amino acids. The germline CDR1 and CDR2 sequences are SNHLY and FYNNEI. The CDR3 bases are TGTGCCAGCAGCCCCGGGACTTCCCCCTACAATGAGCAGTTCTTC. Translating gives CASSPGTSPYNEQFF.

This clone was found once. The rearrangement uses TRBV19 and TRBJ2-1; 12 bases line up with TRBD2. CDR1 is LNHDA and CDR2 is SQIVND in the germline V gene (reference sequence). This CDR3 has 16 residues. J lost 7 bases, V lost 5 bases, and 9 bases had no gene match. The CDR3 coding sequence is TGTGCCAGTAGTGTTCTAGCGGGAGGGTTTCAAAATGAGCAGTTCTTC. It yields the protein CASSVLAGGFQNEQFF.

This clone was recorded once. Other DNA sequences in this sample translate to the same CDR3. The V call is TRBV19, the J call TRBJ2-7, with 8 bases aligning to TRBD2. The germline CDR1 and CDR2 sequences are LNHDA and SQIVND (reference sequence). The V and J ends lost 3 bases and 1 base, in that order; junction bases with no gene match: 2. This CDR3 spans 14 amino acids. The CDR3: CASSITSGSYEQYF. The CDR3 DNA reads TGTGCCAGTAGTATCACTAGCGGTTCCTACGAGCAGTACTTC.

The rearrangement joins TRBV9 to TRBJ2-1; 10 nucleotides align to TRBD2. V dropped 3 bases and J dropped 8; count of bases not matched to a gene: 8. This CDR3 is built from 15 residues. Germline V lookup: CDR1 SGDLS, CDR2 YYNGEE. The CDR3 reads CASSAFSGGSDEQFF. The CDR3 DNA sequence: TGTGCCAGCAGCGCCTTTAGCGGGGGGAGCGATGAGCAGTTCTTC.

The chain joins TRBV7-9 to TRBJ2-2; TRBD1 aligns across 9 bases. Germline V gives CDR1 SEHNR, CDR2 FQNEAQ (reference sequence). The CDR3 contains 14 residues. V trimming: 8 bases; J trimming: 3 bases; junction bases outside the gene matches: 4. CDR3 in DNA: TGTGCCAGCGAACAGGGGGCTGACACCGGGGAGCTGTTTTTT. This encodes CASEQGADTGELFF. Using reference TRBV7-9 and TRBJ2-2 for the parts outside the CDR3, the full variable domain is DTGVSQNPRHKITKRGQNVTFRCDPISEHNRLYWYRQTLGQGPEFLTYFQNEAQLEKSRLLSDRFSAERPKGSFSTLEIQRTEQGDSAMYLCASEQGADTGELFFGEGSRLTVL.

This clone has a handful of counts. This rearrangement joins TRBV7-3 to TRBJ2-2; TRBD1 matches 7 bases. V gave up 6 bases and J gave up 6 bases; unmatched junction bases: 4. The CDR3 has 13 residues. Germline lookup yields CDR1 SGHTA and CDR2 FQGTGA. This CDR3 reads CASSSQGAGELFF. CDR3 DNA sequence: TGTGCCAGCAGTTCTCAGGGGGCCGGGGAGCTGTTTTTT.

DNA of the CDR3: TGTGCCAGTAGCCGACTAGCGGGAGATGATAATGAGCAGTTCTTC. It specifies CASSRLAGDDNEQFF. The chain joins TRBV19 to TRBJ2-1; 12 nucleotides align to TRBD2. The CDR3 totals 15 residues. V trimming: 6 bases; J trimming: 7 bases; junction bases outside the gene matches: 7. Germline loops: CDR1 LNHDA, CDR2 SQIVND (reference sequence).

The chain combines TRBV5-1 with TRBJ2-1, with 7 bases matching TRBD2. Germline lookup yields CDR1 SGHRS and CDR2 YFSETQ. V lost 4 bases, J lost 4 bases, and 5 bases stayed unmatched. This CDR3 has 14 amino acids. In DNA form, the CDR3 reads TGCGCCAGCAGCGCTGGGACTAATTACAATGAGCAGTTCTTC. Its protein product is CASSAGTNYNEQFF.

The chain uses TRBV3-1 (or the pseudogene TRBV3-2) and TRBJ2-7; D gene unclear. V gave up 4 bases and J gave up 3 bases, with 10 bases separating them. From germline, CDR1 is LGHDT and CDR2 YNNKEL (reference sequence). This CDR3 is built from 13 residues. Written as DNA, the CDR3 is TGTGCCAGCAGCCTGGGCCTGAGCTACGAGCAGTACTTC. It yields the protein CASSLGLSYEQYF.

CDR3 sequence reads: CASQKDRENTEAFF. The CDR3 DNA sequence: TGTGCCAGCCAGAAGGACAGGGAGAACACTGAAGCTTTCTTT. The V gene is TRBV18, the J gene TRBJ1-1, with 8 bases identical to TRBD1. With 8 bases clipped from V and 1 base from J, the junction kept 6 bases outside the gene matches. The germline V gene encodes CDR1 KGHSH and CDR2 LQKENI. This CDR3 has 14 residues.

This chain uses TRBV10-2 with TRBJ2-7; possibly TRBD2 for D (6 bases). The length of the CDR3 is 17 residues. CDR1 and CDR2 from the germline V gene are WSHSY and SAAADI. V was pared by 0 bases and J by 2 bases, with 17 bases between. The CDR3 sequence is CASSESNTGTYTYEQYF. For the CDR3, the DNA is TGCGCCAGCAGTGAGTCGAATACCGGGACTTATACCTACGAGCAGTACTTC.

The rearrangement links TRBV5-6 to TRBJ2-6, with 9 bases identical to TRBD2. Looked up from germline, CDR1 is SGHDT and CDR2 is YYEEEE. Losses at the gene ends were 2 bases for V and 4 bases for J; bases not matched to a gene: 4. The CDR3 length is 16 residues. The DNA of the CDR3 is TGTGCCAGCAGCTTCGGACTAGCGACGGGGGCCAACGTCCTGACTTTC. This translates into CASSFGLATGANVLTF.

The chain is built from TRBV19 and TRBJ2-1; 7 positions match TRBD2. The CDR3 sequence is 13 residues long. Losses at the gene ends were 5 bases for V and 10 bases for J; bases not matched to a gene: 8. In germline, CDR1 is LNHDA, CDR2 SQIVND (reference sequence). The CDR3 protein is CASSPREGREQFF. The CDR3 DNA follows: TGTGCCAGTAGTCCAAGGGAGGGGCGCGAGCAGTTCTTC.

A note on this clone: The junction and the germline gene differ at one end; a read error may be behind it. This chain joins TRBV2 and TRBJ1-5; 7 bases fit TRBD1. Germline CDR1 SNHLY, CDR2 FYNNEI. The CDR3 has 11 residues. This CDR3 reads CASSLGTVNNF. The CDR3 DNA sequence: TGTGCCAGCAGTCTCGGGACAGTGAATAATTTT.

The J gene is TRBJ1-4, the V gene TRBV4-3; TRBD1 might be the D (5 bases). Trimming removed 1 base from V and 10 bases from J, with 16 bases in between. The CDR3 has 15 amino acids. Germline V gene sequence: CDR1 LGHNA, CDR2 YSLEER. CDR3 in amino acids: CASSQGDSGLGKLFF. In nucleotides, the CDR3 is TGCGCCAGCAGCCAAGGGGACTCCGGGCTGGGAAAACTGTTTTTT.

The CDR3 nucleotides are TGTGCCAGTAGTATAGCGGCGGGAGAGTGGGACAATGAGCAGTTCTTC. Its translation is CASSIAAGEWDNEQFF. The chain combines TRBV19 with TRBJ2-1, with 7 bases matching TRBD2. Germline CDR1 reads LNHDA; CDR2 reads SQIVND (reference sequence). The CDR3 loop spans 16 amino acids. The V and J ends lost 1 base and 5 bases, in that order; junction bases with no gene match: 8.

This clone was detected once. V is TRBV27 and J is TRBJ1-1; 9 bases agree with TRBD1. The CDR3 has 14 residues. Trimming took 4 bases from V and 3 from J; bases not matched to a gene: 3. Looked up from germline, CDR1 is MNHEY and CDR2 is SMNVEV (reference sequence). The CDR3 DNA is TGTGCCAGCAGTTCCCGGACAGGGGACACTGAAGCTTTCTTT. It translates to CASSSRTGDTEAFF.

This chain joins TRBV24-1 and TRBJ2-6; D may be TRBD1 (6 bases). The CDR3 is made up of 17 amino acids. Germline V gives CDR1 KGHDR, CDR2 SFDVKD. V was shortened by 3 bases and J by 0 bases, with 11 bases between the two germline ends. Here the CDR3 DNA reads TGTGCCACCAGTGATAGAGACAGGAACTCTGGGGCCAACGTCCTGACTTTC. It specifies CATSDRDRNSGANVLTF.